Below are 16 T cell receptor beta chains sequenced from a single sample in a study of OX40 agonist ivuxolimab in advanced cancers. Library creation used the immunoSEQ multiplex PCR assay. This immuneACCESS table, as held by TCRdb, lists in-frame sequences with V and J called but not all clones. Of the missing ones, under half trace to an unresolved V gene in checked studies; the others have no known cause. Present in this sample are 55,000 to 75,000 clones, about 91% of which were seen just once. Of the sample, approximately 4.2% is held by the ten largest clones. The sample in question was CD4+ or CD8+ T cells sorted from blood, obtained in a trial of the OX40 agonist ivuxolimab. The receptors come from an adult with an advanced solid tumor such as melanoma, head and neck, liver or kidney cancer.

This clone was seen a single time. The gene calls are TRBV6-5 and TRBJ1-1; TRBD1 agrees at 9 bases. Germline V gene data show CDR1 as MNHEY and CDR2 as SVGAGI. The CDR3 is made up of 13 amino acids. With 6 bases clipped from V and 7 bases from J, the junction kept 6 bases outside the gene matches. The DNA for the CDR3 is TGTGCCAGCAGCCCCGGACAGGGGTTTGAAGCTTTCTTT. Protein product: CASSPGQGFEAFF.

The chain couples TRBV5-1 to TRBJ2-2; 10 bases align to TRBD2. The ends lost 2 bases at V and 6 bases at J; junction bases unmatched: 4. This CDR3 has 15 residues. Per the germline V gene, CDR1 is SGHRS and CDR2 is YFSETQ. CDR3 coding DNA: TGCGCCAGCAGCTTCAATAGCGGGAGGCCCGGGGAGCTGTTTTTT. This codes for CASSFNSGRPGELFF.

The V call is TRBV4-3, the J call TRBJ2-3; 8 bases line up with TRBD2. The trim removed 6 bases at V and 5 bases at J, leaving 10 bases unmatched. The germline V gene encodes CDR1 LGHNA and CDR2 YSLEER. The CDR3 consists of 15 residues. The CDR3 is CASSKYWREEDTQYF. For the CDR3, the DNA is TGCGCCAGCAGTAAATACTGGCGGGAGGAAGATACGCAGTATTTT.

CDR3: CASSLGTDDYNEQFF. For the CDR3, the DNA is TGCGCCAGCAGCCTCGGGACTGACGACTACAATGAGCAGTTCTTC. This rearrangement joins TRBV4-3 to TRBJ2-1; tentatively, D is TRBD2 (6 bases). The germline gives CDR1 LGHNA, CDR2 YSLEER. The CDR3 sequence is 15 residues long. Trimming took 4 bases from V and 3 from J, leaving 13 bases between them.

CDR3 nucleotide sequence: TGTGCCAGCAGTTACTCGGTGGGAGTGGGCACCGGGGAGCTGTTTTTT. As protein: CASSYSVGVGTGELFF. The chain uses TRBV6-5 and TRBJ2-2; the D gene is possibly TRBD2 (5 bases). The germline V and J ends were trimmed by 0 bases and 4 bases, with 12 bases remaining between them. The CDR3 has 16 amino acids. Germline V gives CDR1 MNHEY, CDR2 SVGAGI.

The chain employs TRBV7-9 and TRBJ2-7, with D hard to call. Germline V lookup: CDR1 SEHNR, CDR2 FQNEAQ (reference sequence). CDR3 size: 14 residues. V was shortened by 6 bases and J by 1 base, with 13 bases between the two germline ends. This CDR3 reads CASSYTGSSYEQYF. The CDR3, as DNA: TGTGCCAGCAGTTACACGGGCAGTTCCTACGAGCAGTACTTC.

The chain combines TRBV27 with TRBJ2-7, with D tentatively TRBD2 (6 bases). CDR3 length equals 15 residues. Germline-derived CDR1 and CDR2 are MNHEY and SMNVEV (reference sequence). Deletions cut 6 bases from V and 0 bases from J, with 15 bases between. The CDR3 bases are TGTGCCAGCAGCTATGGGGCGGGGTTCTCCTACGAGCAGTACTTC. It is translated as CASSYGAGFSYEQYF.

V and J are TRBV5-1 and TRBJ1-2; the D is unclear. From germline, CDR1 is SGHRS and CDR2 YFSETQ. The CDR3 has 13 amino acids. Between the trimmed V and J ends, which lost 1 base and 3 bases, there was a span of 7 bases. The CDR3 is CASSLSGYYGYTF. CDR3 sequence (DNA): TGCGCCAGCAGCTTGTCAGGATACTATGGCTACACCTTC.

This rearrangement joins TRBV7-2 to TRBJ2-7; 7 bases are shared with TRBD2. V was pared by 5 bases and J by 2 bases, with 6 bases of the junction left unmatched. Germline V CDR1 and CDR2: SGHTA, FQGNSA. The CDR3 sequence is 14 residues long. CDR3 protein: CASSAGLGTYEQYF. CDR3 nucleotides: TGTGCCAGCAGCGCCGGACTAGGCACCTACGAGCAGTACTTC.

The chain combines TRBV28 with TRBJ2-1, with D possibly TRBD1 on 6 matching bases. Germline-derived CDR1 and CDR2 are MDHEN and SYDVKM. Trimming took off 2 bases at V and 2 bases at J, with 10 bases between the two ends. The CDR3 consists of 15 residues. The CDR3 sequence is CASSLRGITYNEQFF. CDR3 in DNA: TGTGCCAGCAGTTTAAGGGGGATTACCTACAATGAGCAGTTCTTC.

V gene TRBV19 combines with J gene TRBJ1-5; 7 bases map to TRBD1. With 7 bases clipped from V and 4 bases from J, the junction kept 7 bases outside the gene matches. Germline loops: CDR1 LNHDA, CDR2 SQIVND (reference sequence). This CDR3 has 14 residues. Written as DNA, the CDR3 is TGTGCCAGTAACCCGGGACAGAAGAATCAGCCCCAGCATTTT. This translates into CASNPGQKNQPQHF.

This chain connects TRBV2 to TRBJ2-1, with unresolved D. V dropped 5 bases and J dropped 7 bases, with 18 bases sitting between them. Germline V lookup: CDR1 SNHLY, CDR2 FYNNEI. The CDR3 spans 15 residues. The CDR3 region is CASSPIAVSNNEQFF. As DNA, the CDR3 is TGTGCCAGCAGTCCTATCGCGGTCTCTAATAATGAGCAGTTCTTC.

This CDR3 reads CASSSGTPQFF. Written as DNA, the CDR3 is TGTGCCAGCAGCTCCGGGACTCCGCAGTTCTTC. This chain links TRBV5-5 with TRBJ2-1; a possible D gene is TRBD2 (6 bases). Germline V gives CDR1 SGHKS, CDR2 YYEKEE (reference sequence). V lost 3 bases to trimming and J lost 12 bases, with 10 bases between them. This CDR3 has 11 amino acids.

The J gene is TRBJ2-1, the V gene TRBV19; 8 bases agree with TRBD1. Trimming at V came to 6 bases and at J to 6 bases, leaving 10 bases not matched to a gene. This CDR3 region has 15 residues. Germline CDR1 is LNHDA and CDR2 is SQIVND (reference sequence). This chain's CDR3 is CASSHNRGAFNEQFF. The CDR3 DNA sequence: TGTGCCAGTAGCCATAACAGGGGGGCCTTCAATGAGCAGTTCTTC.

This clone came up once. Compared with germline, one end of the junction differs, possibly owing to a read error. The V gene is TRBV13, the J gene TRBJ2-7, with 8 bases matching TRBD1. Germline V CDR1 and CDR2: PRHDT, FYEKMQ (reference sequence). CDR3 length: 15 amino acids. The CDR3 protein is CASSLGQGGSYEQYF. CDR3 nucleotide sequence: TGTGCCAGCAGTTTAGGACAGGGCGGCTCCTACGAGCAGTACTTC.

V gene TRBV4-3 combines with J gene TRBJ2-1; 7 bases are shared with TRBD2. CDR3 length: 14 amino acids. With 1 base clipped from V and 8 bases from J, the junction kept 5 bases outside the gene matches. Per germline, CDR1 LGHNA and CDR2 YSLEER. This CDR3 is CASSQGARGDEQFF. The CDR3, as DNA: TGCGCCAGCAGCCAAGGGGCCCGGGGGGATGAGCAGTTCTTC.